This TCR beta chain originates from a study of T cells in Graves' hyperthyroidism and ophthalmopathy. Each diagnosis was grounded in clinical symptoms, serum thyroxine and TRAb, thyroid ultrasound, and orbital computed tomography. CDR1 is DFQATT and CDR2 is SNEGSKA in the germline V gene (reference sequence). CDR3 length equals 13 residues. The V end lost 5 bases, the J end lost 2 bases, and 12 bases lay between the germline ends. This clonotype was counted a single time. RNA transcripts were the template for amplifying TCR beta CDR3 regions. An initial round of RT-PCR targeting the TCR CDR3 relied on the HTBI primer set. In TCRdb, the multiplex PCR reads were re-called with MiXCR into one record per CDR3 protein. The sample records about 520,000 distinct CDR3 sequences, around 24% being singletons.

The source of this sequence is a young woman with Graves' ophthalmopathy. The J gene is TRBJ1-1, the V gene TRBV20-1; D call uncertain. Sequenced material: blood. DNA for the CDR3: TGCAGTGCTTGGCATACAATAAACACTGAAGCTTTCTTT. This translates into CSAWHTINTEAFF.